Presented here are 32 T cell receptor beta chains from one specimen sequenced in a study of blood T cell repertoires in COVID-19. Sequenced by immunoSEQ multiplex PCR; TCRdb stores in-frame clones only, minus some. The sample has around 400,000 clones, 80% to 90% seen once. Specimen: peripheral blood. Receptor source: a woman aged 25 to 39 with COVID-19, enrolled during active disease.

Of note for this clone: The same CDR3 arises from other DNA sequences in this sample as well. The genes are TRBV2 and TRBJ2-7; D might be TRBD2 (6 bases). This CDR3 contains 12 residues. V lost 6 bases and J 4 bases, leaving 10 bases between the germline ends. Germline V lookup: CDR1 SNHLY, CDR2 FYNNEI. Written as DNA, the CDR3 is TGTGCCAGCAGCGGGGGAGGTTACGAGCAGTACTTC. Translation: CASSGGGYEQYF.

The V call is TRBV24-1, the J call TRBJ1-2, with 8 bases that match TRBD1. The CDR3 totals 15 residues. CDR1 is KGHDR and CDR2 is SFDVKD in the germline V gene. Trimming at V came to 3 bases and at J to 3 bases, leaving 5 bases not matched to a gene. Here the CDR3 reads CATSDPDRGDYGYTF. CDR3 coding DNA: TGTGCCACCAGTGATCCCGACAGGGGAGACTATGGCTACACCTTC.

This clone was seen once. This chain joins TRBV11-2 and TRBJ2-5; D might be TRBD1 (6 bases). CDR3 length: 15 amino acids. CDR1 SGHAT and CDR2 FQNNGV come from the germline V gene. The germline V and J ends were trimmed by 5 bases and 5 bases, with 18 bases remaining between them. The CDR3 is CASSPGGARMETQYF. Written as DNA, the CDR3 is TGTGCCAGCAGCCCTGGGGGCGCTAGGATGGAGACCCAGTACTTC.

The sample holds one count of this clone. The rearrangement links TRBV28 to TRBJ1-4, with TRBD1 as a possible D gene (6 bases). The CDR3 totals 15 residues. The V gene lost 6 bases and the J gene lost 6 bases, with 17 bases spanning the gap. Germline CDR1 reads MDHEN; CDR2 reads SYDVKM. The CDR3 here is CASSRGGADYEKLFF. The DNA for the CDR3 is TGTGCCAGCAGCCGTGGGGGCGCGGATTATGAAAAACTGTTTTTT.

The rearrangement joins TRBV7-9 to TRBJ1-1; maybe TRBD1 (5 bases). Germline V gene data show CDR1 as SEHNR and CDR2 as FQNEAQ (reference sequence). Trimming cost V 7 bases and J 2 bases, with 17 bases left between them. This CDR3 is built from 15 residues. The CDR3 DNA follows: TGTGCCAGCATCCTCGGGGGGTCGGGAAACACTGAAGCTTTCTTT. It specifies CASILGGSGNTEAFF. Combining the CDR3 with reference TRBV7-9 and TRBJ1-1 gives the whole variable domain DTGVSQNPRHKITKRGQNVTFRCDPISEHNRLYWYRQTLGQGPEFLTYFQNEAQLEKSRLLSDRFSAERPKGSFSTLEIQRTEQGDSAMYLCASILGGSGNTEAFFGQGTRLTVV.

The chain is built from TRBV21-1 and TRBJ2-3; the table's D call, TRBD2, was not checked against the DNA. TRBV21-1 is recorded as a pseudogene. The CDR3 is made up of 16 amino acids. The DNA for the CDR3 is TGTGCCAGCAGCAAAGAGAGCGGAATACGCACAGATACGCAGTATTTT. It yields the protein CASSKESGIRTDTQYF.

The J gene is TRBJ2-1, the V gene TRBV12-3 or TRBV12-4; 8 bases match TRBD2. This CDR3 region has 13 residues. After removal of 8 bases from V and 6 bases from J, the junction contained 6 bases not matched to a gene. The CDR3: CASAQRESNEQFF. Written as DNA, the CDR3 is TGTGCCAGCGCACAGCGGGAGTCCAATGAGCAGTTCTTC.

This chain joins TRBV11-3 and TRBJ2-2, with 7 bases matching TRBD1. The V gene's germline CDR1 is SGHNT and CDR2 YENEEA. The CDR3 is 16 amino acids. V dropped 4 bases and J dropped 1; count of bases not matched to a gene: 6. The CDR3 here is CASSSSTGKNTGELFF. The DNA for the CDR3 is TGTGCCAGCAGCTCGTCGACAGGGAAGAACACCGGGGAGCTGTTTTTT.

V gene TRBV27 combines with J gene TRBJ1-2, with D possibly TRBD1 on 5 matching bases. V lost 6 bases and J lost 1, with 24 bases in between. From germline, CDR1 is MNHEY and CDR2 SMNVEV (reference sequence). The CDR3 sequence is 18 residues long. The DNA for the CDR3 is TGTGCCAGCAGGACTGATGTTGGCAGGGTCCCCTTTAACTATGGCTACACCTTC. It encodes CASRTDVGRVPFNYGYTF.

This clone was detected a few times. The rearrangement links TRBV7-2 to TRBJ1-2; no reliable D call. CDR1 and CDR2 from the germline V gene are SGHTA and FQGNSA. With 5 bases removed from V and 8 bases from J, the gap between germline ends came to 12 bases. The CDR3 contains 12 residues. CDR3 loop: CASSQIGKGYTF. In DNA form, the CDR3 reads TGTGCCAGCAGCCAGATCGGGAAGGGCTACACCTTC.

This chain connects TRBV7-2 to TRBJ1-2, with D perhaps TRBD1 (6 bases). The V end was cut by 0 bases, the J end by 2 bases, with 10 bases between. The CDR3 is made up of 15 amino acids. CDR1 and CDR2 (germline): SGHTA, FQGNSA. The CDR3 sequence: CASSLAPTGNYGYTF. The CDR3 bases are TGTGCCAGCAGCTTAGCCCCCACAGGGAACTATGGCTACACCTTC.

The V call is TRBV9, the J call TRBJ2-7, with 7 bases matching TRBD1. Trimming took 1 base from V and 0 from J; bases not matched to a gene: 1. The germline gives CDR1 SGDLS, CDR2 YYNGEE. This CDR3 spans 14 amino acids. CDR3 amino acids: CASSVQGDSYEQYF. As DNA, the CDR3 is TGTGCCAGCAGCGTACAGGGGGACTCCTACGAGCAGTACTTC. The whole variable domain, remainder taken from reference TRBV9 and TRBJ2-7, is DSGVTQTPKHLITATGQRVTLRCSPRSGDLSVYWYQQSLDQGLQFLIQYYNGEERAKGNILERFSAQQFPDLHSELNLSSLELGDSALYFCASSVQGDSYEQYFGPGTRLTVT.

This sequence joins TRBV9 and TRBJ2-1, with D perhaps TRBD1 (5 bases). The CDR3 sequence is 17 residues long. Germline CDR1 SGDLS, CDR2 YYNGEE. Between the trimmed V and J ends, which lost 5 bases and 6 bases, there was a span of 24 bases. CDR3 in DNA: TGTGCCAGCAGTCCACGCGTCGGTTTGGGAAGGGGCAATGAGCAGTTCTTC. Translating gives CASSPRVGLGRGNEQFF.

The V call is TRBV6-5, the J call TRBJ2-7; maybe TRBD1 (6 bases). This CDR3 comprises 15 residues. CDR1 and CDR2 (germline): MNHEY, SVGAGI. With 6 bases removed from V and 0 bases from J, the gap between germline ends came to 15 bases. The CDR3 bases are TGTGCCAGCAGGGGGAACAGGGCCGGCTCCTACGAGCAGTACTTC. Translating gives CASRGNRAGSYEQYF.

The chain links TRBV27 to TRBJ1-1; TRBD1 is a possible D gene (5 bases). CDR1 MNHEY and CDR2 SMNVEV come from the germline V gene (reference sequence). The CDR3 extends over 15 amino acids. Trimming took 7 bases from V and 3 from J, leaving 18 bases between them. The CDR3 nucleotides are TGTGCCAGCAAAACGGTAGCCGCGGGGGACACTGAAGCTTTCTTT. It yields the protein CASKTVAAGDTEAFF.

Details on this clone: This same CDR3 is encoded by further DNA sequences in the sample. The V gene is TRBV19, the J gene TRBJ2-3, with TRBD2 matching 9 bases. The CDR3 extends over 15 amino acids. Germline CDR1 LNHDA, CDR2 SQIVND (reference sequence). V gave up 1 base and J gave up 4 bases; unmatched junction bases: 3. DNA for the CDR3: TGTGCCAGTAGTATAGCCGGCGGGAGGGCAGATACGCAGTATTTT. Its translation: CASSIAGGRADTQYF.

This clone was observed a single time. The chain carries TRBV10-2 and TRBJ2-5; no clear D. Trimming shortened V by 8 bases and J by 5 bases, and 9 bases separated the two germline ends. Germline values: CDR1 WSHSY, CDR2 SAAADI. There are 11 residues in the CDR3. CDR3 DNA sequence: TGCGCCAGCGGGCCCAGCGAGACCCAGTACTTC. Protein: CASGPSETQYF.

J is TRBJ2-3 and V is TRBV7-2, with no clear D. V gave up 4 bases and J gave up 2 bases, with 4 bases separating them. The germline gives CDR1 SGHTA, CDR2 FQGNSA. The length of the CDR3 is 12 residues. The CDR3 loop is CASSSYTDTQYF. Here the CDR3 DNA reads TGTGCCAGCAGCTCTTACACAGATACGCAGTATTTT.

The gene calls are TRBV4-1 and TRBJ2-7; TRBD2 matches at 8 bases. Trimming took 4 bases from V and 3 from J; bases not matched to a gene: 11. The CDR3 consists of 16 residues. The germline V gene has CDR1 MGHRA and CDR2 YSYEKL. The CDR3 DNA sequence: TGCGCCAGCAGCCCAGCCTTAGGACTAGCAATCTACGAGCAGTACTTC. Its translation: CASSPALGLAIYEQYF.

The chain is built from TRBV11-2 and TRBJ2-3, with TRBD2 identical over 7 bases. Germline V gene sequence: CDR1 SGHAT, CDR2 FQNNGV. Trimming took 0 bases from V and 1 from J; bases not matched to a gene: 7. The CDR3 covers 17 residues. CDR3 in DNA: TGTGCCAGCAGCTTAGATCGCGTGGGAGGGCGCACAGATACGCAGTATTTT. Translated: CASSLDRVGGRTDTQYF.

This chain links TRBV20-1 with TRBJ2-5; D unclear. Trimming removed 3 bases at V and 5 bases at J, with 13 bases between. Germline CDR1 reads DFQATT; CDR2 reads SNEGSKA (reference sequence). The CDR3 is 13 residues long. CDR3 protein: CSASGPALETQYF. Here the CDR3 DNA reads TGCAGTGCTAGTGGCCCAGCGTTGGAGACCCAGTACTTC.

The chain uses TRBV28 and TRBJ2-1; 11 nucleotides match TRBD1. With V trimmed by 3 bases and J by 6 bases, 4 bases remained unmatched. This CDR3 has 15 residues. Germline V gene sequence: CDR1 MDHEN, CDR2 SYDVKM. In nucleotides, the CDR3 is TGTGCCAGCAGTTTCGGACAGGGGGCGAGCAATGAGCAGTTCTTC. Translating it yields CASSFGQGASNEQFF.

The gene calls are TRBV19 and TRBJ2-7; D gene unclear. The V gene's germline CDR1 is LNHDA and CDR2 SQIVND (reference sequence). This CDR3 contains 13 residues. V lost 7 bases to trimming and J lost 2 bases, with 12 bases between them. This CDR3 is CASILTHPYEQYF. In nucleotides, the CDR3 is TGTGCCAGTATCCTAACTCACCCCTACGAGCAGTACTTC.

This clone was picked up one time. The rearrangement joins TRBV3-1 (or the pseudogene TRBV3-2) to TRBJ2-5, with TRBD2 matching 9 bases. Germline CDR1 is LGHDT and CDR2 is YNNKEL (reference sequence). V trimming: 1 base; J trimming: 0 bases; junction bases outside the gene matches: 6. The CDR3 extends over 17 amino acids. DNA of the CDR3: TGTGCCAGCAGCCAAGCCTTTCAGCGGGAGGACCAAGAGACCCAGTACTTC. This gives the protein CASSQAFQREDQETQYF.

The V and J genes are TRBV19 and TRBJ1-1; D is uncertain. The CDR3 loop spans 14 amino acids. Per the germline V gene, CDR1 is LNHDA and CDR2 is SQIVND (reference sequence). Trimming stripped 6 bases from V and 2 bases from J, with 13 bases between. CDR3 sequence (DNA): TGTGCCAGTAGCACTGGGCCAGCAAACACTGAAGCTTTCTTT. Its protein is CASSTGPANTEAFF.

The chain is built from TRBV6-2 or TRBV6-3 and TRBJ2-5, with unresolved D. V lost 2 bases, J lost 2 bases, and 15 bases lay in between. Germline V lookup: CDR1 MNHEY, CDR2 SVGEGT. There are 16 residues in the CDR3. The CDR3 DNA reads TGTGCCAGCAGTTACCTGTCATCGCGGCCTCAAGAGACCCAGTACTTC. As protein: CASSYLSSRPQETQYF.

The chain uses TRBV5-1 and TRBJ2-5; 14 bases are a match to TRBD2. Germline V gives CDR1 SGHRS, CDR2 YFSETQ. Trimming removed 2 bases from V and 0 bases from J; junction bases left unmatched: 3. The CDR3 sequence is 17 residues long. The CDR3 is CASSLRLAGGYQETQYF. CDR3 DNA sequence: TGCGCCAGCAGCTTAAGACTAGCGGGGGGGTACCAAGAGACCCAGTACTTC.

CDR3 region: CASSECPLDSPPFEKLFF. The CDR3 DNA follows: TGCGCCAGCAGTGAGTGTCCACTCGACAGTCCCCCTTTTGAAAAACTGTTTTTT. This chain joins TRBV10-1 and TRBJ1-4; D possibly corresponds to TRBD1 (5 bases). The germline gives CDR1 WNHNN, CDR2 SYGVQD (reference sequence). V shed 1 base and J shed 7 bases, with 22 bases lying between them. The CDR3 loop spans 18 amino acids.

This clone was counted only a few times. The chain uses TRBV30 and TRBJ1-1; 8 positions agree with TRBD1. Germline loops: CDR1 GTSNPN, CDR2 SVGIG (reference sequence). This CDR3 region has 14 residues. V was pared by 3 bases and J by 0 bases, with 3 bases of the junction left unmatched. CDR3 residues: CAWRATGVNTEAFF. The CDR3 coding sequence is TGTGCCTGGAGAGCGACAGGGGTGAACACTGAAGCTTTCTTT.

The chain employs TRBV7-2 and TRBJ2-5; TRBD1 is a possible D gene (6 bases). The CDR3 runs to 14 residues. Per germline, CDR1 SGHTA and CDR2 FQGNSA. V was cut by 6 bases and J by 5 bases, with 16 bases left in between. For the CDR3, the DNA is TGTGCCAGCAGTTCCGGGACACCGTGGGAGACCCAGTACTTC. It is translated as CASSSGTPWETQYF.

This chain links TRBV30 with TRBJ1-5; no definite D call. The CDR3 has 16 residues. In germline, CDR1 is GTSNPN, CDR2 SVGIG (reference sequence). V dropped 2 bases and J dropped 2 bases, with 16 bases sitting between them. The chain's CDR3 is CAWSSGKGGGNQPQHF. The CDR3 nucleotides are TGTGCCTGGAGTAGCGGAAAGGGTGGCGGCAATCAGCCCCAGCATTTT.

V gene TRBV24-1 combines with J gene TRBJ2-3; a weak D match, TRBD2 (5 bases). Germline V lookup: CDR1 KGHDR, CDR2 SFDVKD. CDR3 length: 19 residues. Deletions cut 5 bases from V and 0 bases from J, with 23 bases between. The CDR3 DNA reads TGTGCCACCAGTGGTCTGACCGGGGTGACGTTTTCTAGCACAGATACGCAGTATTTT. This codes for CATSGLTGVTFSSTDTQYF.